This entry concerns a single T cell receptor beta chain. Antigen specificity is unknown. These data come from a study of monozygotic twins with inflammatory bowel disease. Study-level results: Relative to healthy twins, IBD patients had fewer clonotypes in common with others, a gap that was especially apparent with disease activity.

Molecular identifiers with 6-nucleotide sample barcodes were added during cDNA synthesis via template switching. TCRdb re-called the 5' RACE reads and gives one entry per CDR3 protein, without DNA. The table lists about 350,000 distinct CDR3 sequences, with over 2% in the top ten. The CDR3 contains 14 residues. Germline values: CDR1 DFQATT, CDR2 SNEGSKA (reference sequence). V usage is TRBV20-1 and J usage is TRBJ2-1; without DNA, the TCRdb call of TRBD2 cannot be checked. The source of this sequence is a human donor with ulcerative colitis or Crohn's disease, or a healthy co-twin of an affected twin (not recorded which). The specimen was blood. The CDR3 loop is CSASRAGLVNEQFF.